This T cell receptor (beta chain) was observed in a study of blood T cell repertoires in COVID-19. In the original analysis: It was from reference gene primer amplification that nucleated cell counts were estimated. This table comes from immunoSEQ multiplex PCR, and its TCRdb copy is limited to in-frame clones, with some not included. That table is the source of V, J and clone size, and D and trimming were worked out from the DNA. The sample includes under 350,000 clones, around nine tenths of them seen just once. This CDR3 region has 12 residues. V lost 6 bases, J lost 10 bases, and 15 bases lay in between.

The genes are TRBV12-3 or TRBV12-4 and TRBJ1-1; D gene uncertain. The receptor was derived from a man aged 70-80 years with acute or convalescent COVID-19. The sequenced sample was peripheral blood. The CDR3 region is CASSPPAIGAFF. CDR3 DNA sequence: TGTGCCAGCAGCCCTCCCGCCATCGGAGCTTTCTTT.